These T cell receptor beta chains were read from a single sample in a study of shared clonotypes between healthy human individuals. The assay was immunoSEQ multiplex PCR, and TCRdb's table has in-frame clones only and misses some. The sample carries 1.6 million or so clones, roughly 96% recorded once. Material for sequencing was naive CD4+ T cells sorted from blood. These receptors came from a man between 25 and 39 years old in good health. Both conserved end residues are part of each CDR3. A D gene is named only where the DNA matches it firmly. Only part of the rows carry a size: once, few, many, or a class if the clone is expanded.

d_gene	v_gene	j_gene	abundance	CDR3aa	CDR3nt
NA	TRBV28	TRBJ1-2	NA	CASRPSAGGYTF	TGTGCCAGCCGCCCGAGCGCCGGGGGCTACACCTTC
NA	TRBV19	TRBJ2-7	NA	CASSIAGGGYEQYF	TGTGCCAGTAGTATAGCCGGGGGAGGCTACGAGCAGTACTTC
TRBD1	TRBV6-1	TRBJ2-4	NA	CASSEAPPTGLAKNIQYF	TGTGCCAGCAGTGAAGCCCCACCGACAGGGCTAGCCAAAAACATTCAGTACTTC
NA	TRBV11-2	TRBJ1-3	NA	CASSTANRGNTIYF	TGTGCCAGCAGCACGGCCAATAGAGGAAACACCATATATTTT
NA	TRBV7-2	TRBJ2-1	NA	CASSSDLLPYYNEQFF	TGTGCCAGCAGCTCAGACCTTCTACCCTACTACAATGAGCAGTTCTTC
TRBD1	TRBV28	TRBJ1-1	NA	CASALPAGGSYTEAFF	TGTGCCAGCGCCCTTCCGGCAGGGGGCTCGTACACTGAAGCTTTCTTT
NA	TRBV18	TRBJ1-4	once	CASSRESNEKLFF	TGTGCCAGCTCCCGAGAAAGTAATGAAAAACTGTTTTTT
NA	TRBV19	TRBJ1-5	NA	CASSTLRQILLQPQHF	TGTGCCAGTAGTACCCTCCGACAGATTCTGCTTCAGCCCCAGCATTTT
NA	TRBV11-3	TRBJ2-1	NA	CASSYRQDNEQFF	TGTGCCAGCAGCTACCGACAGGACAATGAGCAGTTCTTC
NA	TRBV5-1	TRBJ2-3	NA	CASSFLPGTTDTQYF	TGCGCCAGCAGCTTCCTACCCGGCACCACAGATACGCAGTATTTT
NA	TRBV5-1	TRBJ2-7	NA	CASSSSPSFSYEQYF	TGCGCCAGCAGCTCTTCACCATCATTCTCCTACGAGCAGTACTTC
NA	TRBV18	TRBJ1-5	few	CASSPDSYSNQPQHF	TGTGCCAGCTCACCCGACAGCTATAGCAATCAGCCCCAGCATTTT
TRBD1	TRBV18	TRBJ2-2	NA	CASSPLSGRGTGELFF	TGTGCCAGCTCACCTTTGTCCGGCAGGGGGACCGGGGAGCTGTTTTTT
TRBD2	TRBV10-3	TRBJ2-2	NA	CAISEPYSGSTGELFF	TGTGCCATCAGTGAGCCCTATAGCGGGAGCACCGGGGAGCTGTTTTTT
NA	TRBV6-5	TRBJ2-7	NA	CASSRDGFSSYEQYF	TGTGCCAGCAGTCGGGACGGATTCAGCTCCTACGAGCAGTACTTC
NA	TRBV5-4	TRBJ1-2	NA	CASSEVATDDYGYTF	TGTGCCAGCAGCGAAGTGGCCACAGATGACTATGGCTACACCTTC
NA	TRBV2	TRBJ2-7	NA	CASSESGEQYF	TGTGCCAGCAGTGAATCGGGTGAGCAGTACTTC